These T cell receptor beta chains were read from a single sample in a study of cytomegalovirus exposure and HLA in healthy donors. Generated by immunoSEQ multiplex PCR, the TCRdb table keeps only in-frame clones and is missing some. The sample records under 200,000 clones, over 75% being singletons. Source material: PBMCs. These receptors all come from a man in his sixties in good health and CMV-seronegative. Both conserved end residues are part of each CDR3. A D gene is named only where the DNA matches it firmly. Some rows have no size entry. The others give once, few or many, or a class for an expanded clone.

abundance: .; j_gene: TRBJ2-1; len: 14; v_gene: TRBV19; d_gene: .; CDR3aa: CASSVATTDNEQFF; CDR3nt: TGTGCCAGTAGCGTAGCGACTACGGACAATGAGCAGTTCTTC
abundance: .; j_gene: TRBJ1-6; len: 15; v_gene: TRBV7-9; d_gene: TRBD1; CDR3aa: CASSFPGGAGSPLHF; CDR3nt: TGTGCCAGCAGCTTCCCAGGGGGCGCGGGGTCACCCCTCCACTTT
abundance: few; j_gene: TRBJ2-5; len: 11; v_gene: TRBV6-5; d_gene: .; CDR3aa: CASGRGETQYF; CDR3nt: TGTGCCAGCGGCAGGGGAGAGACCCAGTACTTC
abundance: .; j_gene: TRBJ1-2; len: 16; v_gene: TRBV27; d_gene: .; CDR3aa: CASSLRATGSVRGYTF; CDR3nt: TGTGCCAGCAGTTTACGCGCTACAGGGTCGGTTCGTGGCTACACCTTC
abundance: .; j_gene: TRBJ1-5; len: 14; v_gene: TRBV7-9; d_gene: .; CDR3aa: CASSKPGGNQPQHF; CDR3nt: TGTGCCAGCAGCAAGCCAGGGGGCAATCAGCCCCAGCATTTT
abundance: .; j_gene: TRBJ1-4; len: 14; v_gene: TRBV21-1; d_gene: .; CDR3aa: CASSKQGAGEKLFF; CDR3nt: TGTGCCAGCAGCAAACAGGGGGCGGGAGAAAAACTGTTTTTT
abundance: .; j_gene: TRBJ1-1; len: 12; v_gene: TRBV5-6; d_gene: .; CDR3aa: CASSTGNTEAFF; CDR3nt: TGTGCCAGCAGCACGGGGAACACTGAAGCTTTCTTT
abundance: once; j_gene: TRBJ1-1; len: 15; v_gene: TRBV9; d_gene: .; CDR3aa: CANSVEAERNTEAFF; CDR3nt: TGTGCCAACAGCGTAGAAGCGGAGAGGAACACTGAAGCTTTCTTT
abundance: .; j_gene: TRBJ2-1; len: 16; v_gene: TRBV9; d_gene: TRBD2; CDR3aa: CASSVGDSGSWNEQFF; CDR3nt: TGTGCCAGCAGCGTAGGTGATAGCGGGAGCTGGAATGAGCAGTTCTTC
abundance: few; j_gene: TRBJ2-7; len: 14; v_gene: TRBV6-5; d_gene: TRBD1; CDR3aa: CASSRQGAKYEQYF; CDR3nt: TGTGCCAGCAGCAGACAGGGGGCAAAATACGAGCAGTACTTC
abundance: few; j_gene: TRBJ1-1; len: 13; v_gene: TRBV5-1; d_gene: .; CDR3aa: CASSPNREGGAFF; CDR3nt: TGCGCCAGCAGCCCGAACAGGGAGGGTGGAGCTTTCTTT
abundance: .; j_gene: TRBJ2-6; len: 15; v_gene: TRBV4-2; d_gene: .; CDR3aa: CASSQTGSGANVLTF; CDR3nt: TGTGCCAGCAGCCAAACAGGGTCTGGGGCCAACGTCCTGACTTTC
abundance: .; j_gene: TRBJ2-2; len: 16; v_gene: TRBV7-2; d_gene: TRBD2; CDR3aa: CASSLALAGVTGELFF; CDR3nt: TGTGCCAGCAGCTTAGCCCTAGCGGGAGTCACCGGGGAGCTGTTTTTT
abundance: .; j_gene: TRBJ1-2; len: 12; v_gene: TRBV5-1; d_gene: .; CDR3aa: CASSTGAAGYTF; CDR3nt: TGCGCCAGCAGCACGGGAGCCGCGGGCTACACCTTC
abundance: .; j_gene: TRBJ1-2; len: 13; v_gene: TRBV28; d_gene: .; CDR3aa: CASRPTTGGGYTF; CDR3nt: TGTGCCAGCAGGCCTACGACAGGCGGAGGCTACACCTTC
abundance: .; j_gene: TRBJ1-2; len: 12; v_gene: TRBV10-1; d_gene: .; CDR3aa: CASSEGDYGYPF; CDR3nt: TGCGCCAGCAGTGAAGGGGACTATGGCTACCCCTTC
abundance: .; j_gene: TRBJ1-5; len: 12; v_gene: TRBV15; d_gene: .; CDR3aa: CATRRGGQPQHF; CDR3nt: TGTGCCACACGGCGGGGGGGACAGCCCCAGCATTTT
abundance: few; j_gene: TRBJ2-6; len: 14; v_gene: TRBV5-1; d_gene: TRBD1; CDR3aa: CASSLRTGDNVLTF; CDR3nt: TGCGCCAGCAGCTTAAGGACAGGCGACAACGTCCTGACTTTC
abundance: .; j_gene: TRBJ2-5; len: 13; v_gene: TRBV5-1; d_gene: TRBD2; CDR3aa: CASSPRAGGGDHF; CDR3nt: TGCGCCAGCAGCCCTAGAGCCGGCGGGGGGGATCACTTC
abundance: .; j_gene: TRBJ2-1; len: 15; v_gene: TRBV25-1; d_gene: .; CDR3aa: CASSEYEGGTREQFF; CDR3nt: TGTGCCAGCAGTGAATACGAGGGGGGGACTCGTGAGCAGTTCTTC
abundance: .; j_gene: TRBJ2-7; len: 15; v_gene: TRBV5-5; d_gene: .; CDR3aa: CASSLGGGVAYEQYF; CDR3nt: TGTGCCAGCAGCTTGGGTGGCGGGGTGGCCTACGAGCAGTACTTC
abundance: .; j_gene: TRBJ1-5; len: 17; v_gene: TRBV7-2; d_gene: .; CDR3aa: CASSLVPGGLGNQPQHF; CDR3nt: TGTGCCAGCAGCTTAGTCCCAGGAGGATTAGGCAATCAGCCCCAGCATTTT
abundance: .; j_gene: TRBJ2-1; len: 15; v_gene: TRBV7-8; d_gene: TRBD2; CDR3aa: CATTGDGGSYNEQFF; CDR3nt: TGTGCCACCACGGGGGACGGGGGGTCCTACAATGAGCAGTTCTTC
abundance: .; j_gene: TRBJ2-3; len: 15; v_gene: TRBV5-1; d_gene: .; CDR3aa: CASSPARTLLDTQYF; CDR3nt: TGCGCCAGCAGCCCAGCACGGACTTTGTTAGATACGCAGTATTTT
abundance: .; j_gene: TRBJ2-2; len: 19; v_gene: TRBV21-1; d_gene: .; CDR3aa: CASSKRDRGLYLNTGELFF; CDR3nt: TGTGCCAGCAGCAAAAGGGACAGGGGGCTATATCTGAACACCGGGGAGCTGTTTTTT
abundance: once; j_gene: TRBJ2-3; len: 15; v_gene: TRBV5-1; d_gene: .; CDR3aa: CASSLEGVSTDTQYF; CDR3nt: TGCGCCAGCAGCTTGGAGGGGGTCAGCACAGATACGCAGTATTTT
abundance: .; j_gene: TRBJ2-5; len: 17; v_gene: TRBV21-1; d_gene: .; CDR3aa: CASSKTASGRALVSQYF; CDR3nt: TGTGCCAGCAGCAAAACGGCTAGCGGGAGGGCCCTAGTGTCCCAGTACTTC
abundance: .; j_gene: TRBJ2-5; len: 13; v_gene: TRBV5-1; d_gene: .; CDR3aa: CASTRSPQETQYF; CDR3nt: TGCGCCAGCACTAGGAGCCCGCAAGAGACCCAGTACTTC
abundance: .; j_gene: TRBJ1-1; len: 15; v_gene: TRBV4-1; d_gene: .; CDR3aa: CASSQTGTPDTEAFF; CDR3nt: TGCGCCAGCAGCCAAACCGGGACACCCGACACTGAAGCTTTCTTT
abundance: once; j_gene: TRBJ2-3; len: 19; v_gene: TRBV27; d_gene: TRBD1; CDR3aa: CASRPKGGTVKTSTDTQYF; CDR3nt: TGTGCCAGCAGGCCGAAAGGTGGGACAGTGAAGACTAGCACAGATACGCAGTATTTT
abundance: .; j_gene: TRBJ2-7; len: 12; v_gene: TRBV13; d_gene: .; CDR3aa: CASSLTGDEQYF; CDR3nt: TGTGCCAGCAGCTTAACAGGAGACGAGCAGTACTTC
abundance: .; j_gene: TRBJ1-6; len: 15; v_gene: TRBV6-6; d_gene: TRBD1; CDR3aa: CASSNTGGGNSPLHF; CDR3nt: TGTGCCAGCAGTAACACAGGGGGGGGTAATTCACCCCTCCACTTT
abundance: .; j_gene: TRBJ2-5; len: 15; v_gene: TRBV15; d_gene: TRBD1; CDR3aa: CATSRSKTGGQTQYF; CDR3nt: TGTGCCACCAGCAGATCTAAGACAGGGGGTCAGACCCAGTACTTC
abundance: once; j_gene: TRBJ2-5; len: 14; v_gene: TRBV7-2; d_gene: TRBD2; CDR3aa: CASSAGVGQETQYF; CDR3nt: TGTGCCAGCAGCGCGGGGGTTGGCCAAGAGACCCAGTACTTC
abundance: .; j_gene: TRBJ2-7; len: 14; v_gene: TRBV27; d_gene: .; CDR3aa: CASRQVDRFYEQYF; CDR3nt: TGTGCCAGCAGACAAGTGGACAGATTCTACGAGCAGTACTTC
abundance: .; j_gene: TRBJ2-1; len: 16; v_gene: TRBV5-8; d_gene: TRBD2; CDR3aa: CASSLGGGGASNEQFF; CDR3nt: TGTGCCAGCAGCTTGGGGGGCGGGGGGGCATCCAATGAGCAGTTCTTC
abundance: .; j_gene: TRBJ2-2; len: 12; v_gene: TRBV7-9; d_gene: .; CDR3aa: CASSLLTGELFF; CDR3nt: TGTGCCAGCAGCTTACTCACCGGGGAGCTGTTTTTT